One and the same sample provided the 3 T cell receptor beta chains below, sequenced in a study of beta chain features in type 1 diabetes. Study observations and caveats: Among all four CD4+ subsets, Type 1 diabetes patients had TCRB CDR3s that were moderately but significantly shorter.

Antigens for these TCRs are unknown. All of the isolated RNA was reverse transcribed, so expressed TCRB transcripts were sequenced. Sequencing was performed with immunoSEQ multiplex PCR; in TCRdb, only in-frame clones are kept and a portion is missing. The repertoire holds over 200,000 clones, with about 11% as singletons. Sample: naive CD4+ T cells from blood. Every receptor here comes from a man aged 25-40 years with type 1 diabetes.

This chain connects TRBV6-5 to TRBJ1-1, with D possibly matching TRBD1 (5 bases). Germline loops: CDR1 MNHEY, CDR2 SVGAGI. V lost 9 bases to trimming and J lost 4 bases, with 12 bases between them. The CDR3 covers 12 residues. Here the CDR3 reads CASRDLGTEAFF. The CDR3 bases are TGTGCCAGTAGGGACTTGGGCACTGAAGCTTTCTTT.

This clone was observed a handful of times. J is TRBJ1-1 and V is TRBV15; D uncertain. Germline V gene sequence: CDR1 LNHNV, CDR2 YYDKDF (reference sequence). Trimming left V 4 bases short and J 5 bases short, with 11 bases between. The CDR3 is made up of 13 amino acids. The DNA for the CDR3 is TGTGCCACCAGCACCGGGGTGATGACTGAAGCTTTCTTT. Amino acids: CATSTGVMTEAFF.

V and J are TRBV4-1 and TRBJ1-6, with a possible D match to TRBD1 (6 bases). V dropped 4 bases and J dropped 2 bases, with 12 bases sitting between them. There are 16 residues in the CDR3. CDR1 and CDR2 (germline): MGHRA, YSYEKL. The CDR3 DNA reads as TGCGCCAGCAGCCGAGGGGGGGAAACCTATAATTCACCCCTCCACTTT. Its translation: CASSRGGETYNSPLHF.